These T cell receptor beta chains were read from a single sample in a study of blood T cells in healthy people across ages. TCRdb called the 5' RACE reads again in MiXCR, with one record for every CDR3 protein. The sample carries 900,000 to 950,000 distinct CDR3 sequences, roughly 29% recorded once. This same sample was also part of a study on T cells of mothers and their children.

The sequencing input was blood. These receptors were obtained from a woman aged 40 to 55 in good health. CDR3s include the opening cysteine and the closing phenylalanine or tryptophan. Fields, in order: J gene, D gene, V gene, clone size, CDR3 DNA, CDR3 protein. D genes are given only for firm matches. Size values are once, few and many counts, or a class for expanded clones, and some rows have none.

>TRBJ1-1|NA|TRBV9|few
TGTGCCAGCAGCCGCGGGGATGCGCTGGGCGAGGCTTTCTTT
CASSRGDALGEAFF
>TRBJ2-1|NA|TRBV5-1|NA
TGCGCCAGCAGCCTTCCCCTGGGTGGGAACAATGAGCAGTTCTTC
CASSLPLGGNNEQFF
>TRBJ2-6|TRBD1|TRBV5-1|NA
TGCGCCAGCAGCCATGGACAGGGGAGGCCCTCTGGGGCCAACGTCCCGACTTTC
CASSHGQGRPSGANVPTF
>TRBJ2-7|NA|TRBV7-9|NA
TGTGCCTGCAGCTTATTAGTAACAGGCAGCTCCTACGAGCAATACTTC
CACSLLVTGSSYEQYF
>TRBJ2-7|NA|TRBV20-1|many
TGCAGTGCTAGAGATGGCGCGGGTGTCGGAGAGCAGTACTTC
CSARDGAGVGEQYF
>TRBJ1-1|NA|TRBV4-1|NA
TGCGCCAGCAGCCAAGATGGGGGGTGGATGAACACTGAAGCTTTCTTT
CASSQDGGWMNTEAFF
>TRBJ1-2|TRBD1|TRBV3-1|NA
TGTGCCAGCGGGGACAGGTTCTATGGCTACACCTTC
CASGDRFYGYTF
>TRBJ1-4|NA|TRBV27|few
TGTGCCAGCAGTTTGAACCGCGGGGTTAATGAAAAACTGTTTTTT
CASSLNRGVNEKLFF
>TRBJ2-5|NA|TRBV2|NA
TGTGCCAGCAGCCCCAGAGTACAAGAGACCCAGTACTTC
CASSPRVQETQYF
>TRBJ2-3|NA|TRBV2|NA
TGTGCCAGCAGGGCCTCGGGGGCCGGCACAGATACGCAGTATTTT
CASRASGAGTDTQYF
>TRBJ1-6|NA|TRBV7-9|NA
TGTGCCAGCAGCTTAAGCGGGATAGGATCACCCCTCCACTTT
CASSLSGIGSPLHF
>TRBJ1-1|TRBD1|TRBV7-8|NA
TGTGCCAGCAGCCCAACCCTGACAGGGGCTGAAGCTTTCTTT
CASSPTLTGAEAFF
>TRBJ2-1|NA|TRBV5-1|NA
TGCGCCAGCAGCCCATCCGGGCCGTCGGAAGGTGAGCAGTTCTTC
CASSPSGPSEGEQFF
>TRBJ2-2|NA|TRBV29-1|few
TGCAGCTTCCTCCCCGACTCCACCGGGGAGCTGTTTTTT
CSFLPDSTGELFF
>TRBJ1-2|NA|TRBV4-1|once
TGCGCCAGCAGCCAAGATAGGGGGACTACCCGCAACTATGGCTACACCTTC
CASSQDRGTTRNYGYTF
>TRBJ1-2|NA|TRBV14|NA
TGTGCCAGCAGCCAAGTTCTGGCCGTTGGCTACACCTTC
CASSQVLAVGYTF
>TRBJ2-7|NA|TRBV24-1|many
TGTGCCACCAGTGACGCACGACAGACTACTTACGAGCAGTACTTC
CATSDARQTTYEQYF
>TRBJ2-3|TRBD2|TRBV4-1|few
TGCGCCAGCAGCCCCCTCGGACTAGCGGGGGCCGCAGATACGCAGTATTTT
CASSPLGLAGAADTQYF
>TRBJ2-5|NA|TRBV6-5|few
TGTGCCAGCAGTCGACAGGTCGAGGAGACCCAGTACTTC
CASSRQVEETQYF
>TRBJ2-7|NA|TRBV7-2|many
TGTGCCAGCAGCTCAGCATCAACCTCCTACGAGCAGTACTTC
CASSSASTSYEQYF
>TRBJ2-5|TRBD1|TRBV12-3/TRBV12-4|few
TGTGCCAGCAGTTTTAGGGGGGACAGGGGCGACGAGACCCAGTACTTC
CASSFRGDRGDETQYF
>TRBJ1-2|NA|TRBV7-2|few
TGTGCCAGCAGCTCCGTGATAGGGGGAGTCTTAGACTACACCTTC
CASSSVIGGVLDYTF
>TRBJ1-1|TRBD1|TRBV18|NA
TGTGCCAGCTCAACCGGACAGGACTACACTGAAGCTTTCTTT
CASSTGQDYTEAFF
>TRBJ2-1|TRBD2|TRBV4-2|NA
TGTGCCATCAGTGTAGACCTAGCGGGAGTAGCCTACAATGGGCAGTTCTTC
CAISVDLAGVAYNGQFF
>TRBJ2-4|TRBD1|TRBV7-8|NA
TGTGCCAGCGGCTTGACAGGGGAAGAGCAGTACTTC
CASGLTGEEQYF
>TRBJ2-7|NA|TRBV3-1|few
TGTGCCAGCAGCCAAGATCAGGGGACCGCCTACGAGCAGTACTTC
CASSQDQGTAYEQYF
>TRBJ1-2|NA|TRBV3-1|NA
TGTGCCAGCACGACGCGGGGGCGATATGGCTACACCTTC
CASTTRGRYGYTF
>TRBJ2-5|TRBD1|TRBV11-2|NA
TGTGCCAGCAGCCCAGGGACAGACGAGCGGTACTTC
CASSPGTDERYF
>TRBJ1-1|NA|TRBV4-1|few
TGCGCCAGCAGCCAAGATCGGGTGGGAGTTCAGATGAACACTGAAGCTTTCTTT
CASSQDRVGVQMNTEAFF
>TRBJ1-2|NA|TRBV7-2|NA
TGTGCCAGCAGCTTATTGGGGGGGCTCAACTATGGCTACACCTTC
CASSLLGGLNYGYTF
>TRBJ1-1|NA|TRBV7-8|NA
TGTGCCAGCAGCTCACAGGGTCAGGTCACTGAAGCTTTCTTT
CASSSQGQVTEAFF